Below, 14 T cell receptor beta chains from the same sample are listed, as sequenced in a study of T cells expressing NK-cell markers (TCRdb year 2020). The library was obtained by 5' RACE. Instrument on record: Illumina HiSeq 2000. TCRdb reprocessed the raw reads; every CDR3 protein sequence is a single record, and DNA is not supplied. The table of this sample itemizes about half a million distinct CDR3 sequences. Jointly, the top ten make up over 1.3% of the sample. The sample was blood T cells: a sorted CD56 or NKG2C T cell subset, CD4+ or CD8+ T cells, or bulk PBMC T cells (not recorded which). The receptors shown here come from a woman in her forties or fifties in good health. Donor details come from another sample of the same person, matched by shared clones.

This chain links TRBV12-3 or TRBV12-4 with TRBJ2-2; checking the TCRdb D call of TRBD2 is not possible without DNA. The CDR3 runs 16 residues. The CDR3 loop reads CASSNWDPPNTGELFF.

The chain has TRBV5-1 and TRBJ2-1; TCRdb proposes TRBD2, but this gene call is untestable without DNA. The CDR3 length is 17 residues. Germline V lookup: CDR1 SGHRS, CDR2 YFSETQ. This CDR3 is CASSFVAGGPLYNEQFF.

The CDR3 loop is CATSARGDNEQFF. The chain employs TRBV24-1 and TRBJ2-1; the TCRdb call, TRBD1, lacks DNA for checking. The CDR3 runs 13 residues. Germline values: CDR1 KGHDR, CDR2 SFDVKD.

The rearrangement uses TRBV12-3 or TRBV12-4 and TRBJ2-1; as DNA is missing, the TRBD2 call by TCRdb cannot be tested. The CDR3 loop spans 16 amino acids. CDR3 loop: CASSRTSGSRYNEQFF.

The chain carries TRBV9 and TRBJ2-7. In germline, CDR1 is SGDLS, CDR2 YYNGEE. This CDR3 region has 14 residues. The chain's CDR3 is CASSVGARFYEQYF.

This chain uses TRBV12-3 or TRBV12-4 with TRBJ1-1. The CDR3 totals 14 residues. The CDR3 sequence: CASSPQLVSTEAFF.

The chain is built from TRBV6-5 and TRBJ2-5; the D call of TRBD1 rests on TCRdb alone, since no DNA is present to check it. The CDR3 is made up of 16 amino acids. From germline, CDR1 is MNHEY and CDR2 SVGAGI. The CDR3 spells CASSYALGQRKETQYF.

The J gene is TRBJ2-2, the V gene TRBV6-1. CDR1 is MNHNS, CDR2 SASEGT, per germline. The CDR3 length is 13 residues. The CDR3 region is CASSGANTGELFF.

Here the CDR3 reads CASSLEALSGRMYF. The V gene is TRBV7-9, the J gene TRBJ2-5; TCRdb's assignment of TRBD2 cannot be checked, as there is no DNA. CDR3 size: 14 residues. Germline V gene data show CDR1 as SEHNR and CDR2 as FQNEAQ (reference sequence).

The gene calls are TRBV12-3 or TRBV12-4 and TRBJ2-6. This CDR3 has 12 amino acids. CDR3 residues: CASSLSSNVLTF.

This rearrangement joins TRBV5-1 to TRBJ2-5; no DNA is available, so the TRBD1 call from TCRdb remains unchecked. CDR1 is SGHRS and CDR2 is YFSETQ in the germline V gene. The CDR3 is 15 residues long. This CDR3 reads CASSGAGVPGETQYF.

This chain links TRBV11-3 with TRBJ1-1. Per the germline V gene, CDR1 is SGHNT and CDR2 is YENEEA. The CDR3 covers 14 residues. CDR3 protein: CASSLGKANTEAFF.

The chain combines TRBV20-1 with TRBJ1-3. The CDR3 consists of 13 residues. In germline, CDR1 is DFQATT, CDR2 SNEGSKA (reference sequence). CDR3 in amino acids: CSARWSVGNTIYF.

The rearrangement joins TRBV20-1 to TRBJ1-1; TCRdb proposes TRBD1, but this gene call is untestable without DNA. CDR3 size: 14 residues. The germline CDR1 and CDR2 sequences are DFQATT and SNEGSKA (reference sequence). The CDR3 sequence is CSVRGEDAYTEAFF.